A selection of T cell receptor beta chains follows, all from one sample in a study of brain T cells in children with intractable seizures. Data came from immunoSEQ multiplex PCR; TCRdb stores just in-frame clones and leaves some out. The sample comprises 50,000 to 75,000 clones, about 96% of which are singletons, and approximately 0.37% rests with the top ten. Here the sequenced sample was peripheral blood, taken at surgery. These receptors originate from a boy under two years old with focal cortical dysplasia and intractable seizures. The CDR3 runs from the conserved cysteine through the conserved F or W. The D gene is left open where the match is weak. The size entry is marked missing in some rows and otherwise reads once, few, many or a size class.

j_call d_call clone_size v_call cdr3_nt cdr3_aa
TRBJ2-1 . . TRBV19 TGTGCCAGTAGTATCCCTTTGGGGGGGGGCGAGGGCAATGAGCAGTTCTTC CASSIPLGGGEGNEQFF
TRBJ1-6 TRBD1 . TRBV25-1 TGTGCCAGCAGTGAATGGCAGGGGGCCAGGTCACCCCTCCACTTT CASSEWQGARSPLHF
TRBJ2-2 . . TRBV4-2 TGTGCCAGCAGCCAAGGGGTTGCGGGGTCGAACACCGGGGAGCTGTTTTTT CASSQGVAGSNTGELFF
TRBJ1-5 . . TRBV15 TGTGCCACCAGCAGAGATGGAACAGGCCGCCATAGCAATCAGCCCCAGCATTTT CATSRDGTGRHSNQPQHF
TRBJ1-2 . . TRBV18 TGTGCCAGCTCACCCTCGGGTGGGGGATGGCCTACGAATACGCGACACGGAAACTATGGCTACACCTTC CASSPSGGGWPTNTRHGNYGYTF
TRBJ2-3 TRBD1 . TRBV5-1 TGCGCCAGCAGCTTAGGACAGGGATTAAACACAGATACGCAGTATTTT CASSLGQGLNTDTQYF
TRBJ1-5 . . TRBV6-1 TGTGCCAGCAGTGAGATGGACAGAAGGGGTCAGCCCCAGCATTTT CASSEMDRRGQPQHF
TRBJ2-1 TRBD2 . TRBV24-1 TGTGCCACCAGTATATCGCTAGCGGGTAGGGGTGAGCAGTTCTTC CATSISLAGRGEQFF
TRBJ1-2 . . TRBV6-2/TRBV6-3 TGTGCCAGCAGTCGGGGGGGACCATATGGCTACACCTTC CASSRGGPYGYTF
TRBJ2-3 . . TRBV29-1 TGCAGTTTTACCCCCAGGGTTGGCACAGATACGCAGTATTTT CSFTPRVGTDTQYF
TRBJ2-3 . . TRBV5-1 TGCGCCAGCAGCTCGGGGCCCACAGATACGCAGTATTTT CASSSGPTDTQYF
TRBJ2-3 . . TRBV7-8 TGTGCCAGCAGCTTAGGGACCACAGATACGCAGTATTTT CASSLGTTDTQYF
TRBJ1-3 . . TRBV7-9 TGTGCCAGCAGCCCTTCCGCTGGAAACACCATATATTTT CASSPSAGNTIYF
TRBJ1-6 . . TRBV3-1/TRBV3-2 TGTGCCAGCAGCCAACAGGTGGGCAATTCACCCCTCCACTTT CASSQQVGNSPLHF
TRBJ2-2 . . TRBV10-1 TGCGCCAGCAGTGAGGACGCGAGGTCCGGGGAGCTGTTTTTT CASSEDARSGELFF
TRBJ2-6 TRBD1 . TRBV7-9 TGTGCCAGCAGCCTGACAGGGGCTGGGGCCAACGTCCTGACTTTC CASSLTGAGANVLTF
TRBJ2-7 TRBD1 . TRBV10-2 TGCGCCAGCAGTGATCGCAGGGGGCGCCCCTACGAGCAGTACTTC CASSDRRGRPYEQYF
TRBJ2-1 . . TRBV28 TGTGCCAGCAGTTCCGAGGGGAGGGGGTACAATGAGCAGTTCTTC CASSSEGRGYNEQFF
TRBJ2-7 . . TRBV28 TGTGCCAGCAGTATCTATGGAGGACTCGCCTACGAGCAGTACTTC CASSIYGGLAYEQYF
TRBJ2-1 . once TRBV11-3 TGTGCCAGCAGCTTAGGGGTTTCTTACAATGAGCAGTTCTTC CASSLGVSYNEQFF
TRBJ2-7 TRBD1 . TRBV7-9 TGTGCCAGCAGCCCACGACAGGGGAAGTACGAGCAGTACTTC CASSPRQGKYEQYF
TRBJ2-1 . once TRBV18 TGTGCCAGCTCACCAGGGGCGGGCTCCTACAATGAGCAGTTCTTC CASSPGAGSYNEQFF
TRBJ1-1 TRBD1 once TRBV19 TGTGCCAGTAAGTACGCAGACAGGGCGGACACTGAAGCTTTCTTT CASKYADRADTEAFF
TRBJ1-2 TRBD1 . TRBV18 TGTGCCAGCTCACCAGGGCAGGGGGCCAATGGCTACACCTTC CASSPGQGANGYTF
TRBJ2-7 . . TRBV4-1 TGCGCCAGCAGCCCCCCATTCGGGCAGGGCGGTTCGTTCGAGCAGTACTTC CASSPPFGQGGSFEQYF
TRBJ2-1 TRBD2 . TRBV9 TGTGCCAGCAGCGTAGACTATGGTTATGGGACTAGCGGGAGGGCCAATGAGCAGTTCTTC CASSVDYGYGTSGRANEQFF
TRBJ2-1 . . TRBV4-1 TGCGCCAGCAGCCCGTGGGAGGACTCCTACAATGAGCAGTTCTTC CASSPWEDSYNEQFF
TRBJ1-1 . . TRBV6-5 TGTGCCAGCGGAAGGCGGAGTTACACTGAAGCTTTCTTT CASGRRSYTEAFF
TRBJ2-7 TRBD2 . TRBV10-3 TGTGCCATCAGTGCTGCGCTAGCGGGGATAGATTTCTACGAGCAGTACTTC CAISAALAGIDFYEQYF